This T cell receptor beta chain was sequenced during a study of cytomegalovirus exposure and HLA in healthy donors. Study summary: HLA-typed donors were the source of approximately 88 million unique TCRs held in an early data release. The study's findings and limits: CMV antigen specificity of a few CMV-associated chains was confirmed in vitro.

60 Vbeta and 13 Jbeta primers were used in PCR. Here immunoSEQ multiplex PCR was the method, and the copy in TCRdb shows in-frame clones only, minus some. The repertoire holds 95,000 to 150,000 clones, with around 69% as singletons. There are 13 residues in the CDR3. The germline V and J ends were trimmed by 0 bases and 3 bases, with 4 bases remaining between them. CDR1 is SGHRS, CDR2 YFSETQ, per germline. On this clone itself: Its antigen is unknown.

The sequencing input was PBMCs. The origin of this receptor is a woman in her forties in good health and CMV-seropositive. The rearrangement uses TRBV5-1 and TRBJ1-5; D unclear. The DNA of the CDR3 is TGCGCCAGCAGCTTGGGGGCCAATCAGCCCCAGCATTTT. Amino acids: CASSLGANQPQHF.